The entry below gives a single T cell receptor (beta chain) sequence along with its context. The target antigen is unknown. This specimen includes other DNA sequences encoding the same CDR3. The method was immunoSEQ multiplex PCR; TCRdb's version includes in-frame clones alone and lacks a portion of them. The sample records 130,000 or so clones, 93% being singletons. The CDR3 contains 14 residues. Germline V gene sequence: CDR1 MNHEY, CDR2 SMNVEV (reference sequence). The V end lost 0 bases, the J end lost 0 bases, and 5 bases lay between the germline ends. This record comes from a study of T cell responses to AZD1222 COVID-19 vaccine. About the study: Second-dose intervals near 4 or 12 weeks were combined.

Broader study findings: Once two AZD1222 doses were given, Spike-specific TCR breadth and depth went up. Unmutated regions of variants are reportedly targeted by nearly half of spike-specific TCRs.

The sequenced sample was peripheral blood, obtained on day 0 of AZD1222 vaccination. The J gene is TRBJ1-1, the V gene TRBV27, with D tentatively TRBD1 (5 bases). This receptor was identified in an adult in good health. The CDR3 here is CASSLSGLNTEAFF. DNA of the CDR3: TGTGCCAGCAGTTTATCGGGACTGAACACTGAAGCTTTCTTT.